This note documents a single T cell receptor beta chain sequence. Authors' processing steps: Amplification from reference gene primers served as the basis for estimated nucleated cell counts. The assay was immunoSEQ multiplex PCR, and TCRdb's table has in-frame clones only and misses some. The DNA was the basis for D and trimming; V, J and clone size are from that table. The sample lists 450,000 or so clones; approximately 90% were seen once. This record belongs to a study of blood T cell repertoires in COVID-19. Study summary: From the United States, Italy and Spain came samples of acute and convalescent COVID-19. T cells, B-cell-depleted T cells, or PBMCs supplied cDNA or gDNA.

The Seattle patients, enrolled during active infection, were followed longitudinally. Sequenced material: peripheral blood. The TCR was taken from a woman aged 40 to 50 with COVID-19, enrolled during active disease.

The DNA for the CDR3 is TGTGCCATCAGTATGGGACTCTCCAACATTCAGTACTTC. This codes for CAISMGLSNIQYF. The rearrangement uses TRBV10-3 and TRBJ2-4; D is perhaps TRBD2 (6 bases). The CDR3 totals 13 residues. V was shortened by 5 bases and J by 7 bases, with 12 bases between the two germline ends. Germline V gene data show CDR1 as ENHRY and CDR2 as SYGVKD.